The source of this T cell receptor (beta chain) is a study of cytomegalovirus exposure and HLA in healthy donors. Across the study: Researchers previously reported finding fewer than 140 million unique TCR beta sequences from some 180 million T cells. Within the Caucasian-associated ancestry cluster were around four fifths of the roughly 430 genotyped donors.

Only one count was recorded for this clone. Its target is unknown. Whole-study findings and limits: There were some public TCRs occurring in many donors, but most TCR sequences were rare. Highly shared sequence variants in one cluster were likely a sequencing artifact.

PCR amplification relied on 60 Vbeta primers (plus 13 Jbeta primers). The method was immunoSEQ multiplex PCR; TCRdb's version includes in-frame clones alone and lacks a portion of them. Of 200,000 to 250,000 clones in the sample, around 82% were seen once. V was shortened by 2 bases and J by 4 bases, with 14 bases between the two germline ends. Looked up from germline, CDR1 is LNHDA and CDR2 is SQIVND (reference sequence). The CDR3 sequence is 15 residues long. The sequence was collected from a woman aged 30 to 39 in good health and CMV-seronegative. The chain couples TRBV19 to TRBJ1-2; D is uncertain. The sample was PBMCs. Here the CDR3 DNA reads TGTGCCAGTAGTATATGGGCAGGAAGTCCCTATGGCTACACCTTC. Its protein is CASSIWAGSPYGYTF.